The present T cell receptor (beta chain) was sequenced within a study of beta chain features in type 1 diabetes. About this clone itself: The antigen remains unidentified.

By way of CD45RO/CCR7/CD25/CD127/CD95/CD27, the CD4+ regulatory, stem cell-like memory, central memory and naive cells were sorted. V trimming: 3 bases; J trimming: 3 bases; junction bases outside the gene matches: 3. The CDR3 consists of 15 residues. Per the germline V gene, CDR1 is MDHEN and CDR2 is SYDVKM. The study, taken as a whole, reports: Insertions at VDJ junctions were less frequent in type 1 diabetes patients. These patients also deleted more nucleotides at the same junctions. Overrepresentation of cells with high TCR expression could result from cDNA sequencing. Significant though moderate, a shortening of TCRB CDR3s appeared in all four CD4+ subsets of Type 1 diabetes patients.

Every bit of the isolated RNA underwent reverse transcription, so sequencing read expressed TCRB transcripts. Generated by immunoSEQ multiplex PCR, the TCRdb table keeps only in-frame clones and is missing some. This table holds 240,000 or so clones, about 14% found once. The chain recombines TRBV28 with TRBJ1-5; 9 positions agree with TRBD1. This receptor was taken from a man aged 25-45 years with type 1 diabetes. Sample: naive CD4+ T cells from blood. The CDR3 DNA sequence: TGTGCCAGCAGTTTGGGACAGGGAATCAATCAGCCCCAGCATTTT. Its translation is CASSLGQGINQPQHF. The variable domain in full, completed from reference TRBV28 and TRBJ1-5, reads DVKVTQSSRYLVKRTGEKVFLECVQDMDHENMFWYRQDPGLGLRLIYFSYDVKMKEKGDIPEGYSVSREKKERFSLILESASTNQTSMYLCASSLGQGINQPQHFGDGTRLSIL.